Each of the 15 T cell receptor beta chains below was sequenced from the same sample in a study of CD4 T cells in relation to SARS-CoV-2 and coronaviruses. Unexposed donor CD4+ T cells date from about 2011-2018, before the COVID-19 pandemic. Repertoires were generated with immunoSEQ multiplex PCR, while TCRdb's copy carries only in-frame clones and drops some. The repertoire holds about 59,000 clones, with just over 85% as singletons. What was sequenced was memory CD4+ T cells from PBMCs. The receptors shown here come from a human donor in good health.

The J gene is TRBJ2-3, the V gene TRBV28; 7 positions agree with TRBD1. The length of the CDR3 is 13 residues. With 7 bases clipped from V and 6 bases from J, the junction kept 7 bases outside the gene matches. Germline assignment: CDR1 MDHEN and CDR2 SYDVKM. The CDR3 bases are TGTGCCAGCACCGAGGCGGACAGGGATACGCAGTATTTT. Its protein is CASTEADRDTQYF. Combining the CDR3 with reference TRBV28 and TRBJ2-3 gives the whole variable domain DVKVTQSSRYLVKRTGEKVFLECVQDMDHENMFWYRQDPGLGLRLIYFSYDVKMKEKGDIPEGYSVSREKKERFSLILESASTNQTSMYLCASTEADRDTQYFGPGTRLTVL.

The gene calls are TRBV9 and TRBJ1-6; weak D call: TRBD1 (5 bases). The CDR3 is 17 amino acids. CDR1 SGDLS and CDR2 YYNGEE come from the germline V gene. V lost 0 bases and J lost 0, with 10 bases in between. The chain's CDR3 is CASSVEEGSSYNSPLHF. The CDR3 DNA sequence: TGTGCCAGCAGCGTAGAAGAGGGGAGCTCCTATAATTCACCCCTCCACTTT.

This clone was observed a few times. Within the sample, other DNA sequences also encode this same CDR3. V and J are TRBV10-3 and TRBJ1-5; D gene unclear. The CDR3 covers 12 residues. The V gene's germline CDR1 is ENHRY and CDR2 SYGVKD. The germline V and J ends were trimmed by 3 bases and 0 bases, with 0 bases remaining between them. This CDR3 is CAISDSNQPQHF. The DNA for the CDR3 is TGTGCCATCAGTGATAGCAATCAGCCCCAGCATTTT.

This clone is labeled medium-sized. The gene calls are TRBV5-1 and TRBJ1-6, with a tentative D call TRBD1 (6 bases). The CDR3 is 19 amino acids. V was trimmed by 4 bases and J by 0 bases, leaving 20 bases between them. Germline CDR1 is SGHRS and CDR2 is YFSETQ. In nucleotides, the CDR3 is TGCGCCAGCAGCCCGCAAGGCCGGACAGTGAGCTCCTATAATTCACCCCTCCACTTT. Protein sequence: CASSPQGRTVSSYNSPLHF.

The V and J genes are TRBV6-5 and TRBJ2-7; no definite D call. The CDR3 sequence is 15 residues long. Germline-derived CDR1 and CDR2 are MNHEY and SVGAGI. V shed 6 bases and J shed 0 bases, with 15 bases lying between them. The CDR3 loop reads CASRVSGLASYEQYF. DNA for the CDR3: TGTGCCAGCAGAGTATCAGGCCTCGCCTCCTACGAGCAGTACTTC.

The chain couples TRBV3-1 (or the pseudogene TRBV3-2) to TRBJ2-2; 9 bases match TRBD1. J was trimmed by 5 bases and V by 4 bases; bases with no gene match: 8. CDR1 is LGHDT and CDR2 is YNNKEL in the germline V gene (reference sequence). This CDR3 contains 16 residues. The CDR3 loop reads CASSRHRGPGTGELFF. The CDR3 DNA reads TGTGCCAGCAGCCGCCACAGGGGGCCGGGTACCGGGGAGCTGTTTTTT.

This chain joins TRBV18 and TRBJ1-5; 8 bases are shared with TRBD1. The germline CDR1 and CDR2 sequences are KGHSH and LQKENI. The CDR3 consists of 15 residues. V dropped 3 bases and J dropped 4; count of bases not matched to a gene: 5. CDR3 residues: CASSPQGALNQPQHF. The CDR3 nucleotides are TGTGCCAGCTCACCGCAGGGGGCTCTTAATCAGCCCCAGCATTTT.

Here the CDR3 reads CASSDPRTGELFF. The CDR3 DNA is TGTGCCAGCAGTGATCCCCGGACCGGGGAGCTGTTTTTT. This chain links TRBV25-1 with TRBJ2-2, with D unclear. CDR1 MGHDK and CDR2 SYGVNS come from the germline V gene. The V end lost 3 bases, the J end lost 5 bases, and 7 bases lay between the germline ends. The CDR3 sequence is 13 residues long.

This clone was observed a single time. The chain uses TRBV7-9 and TRBJ2-7; TRBD1 aligns across 7 bases. V was pared by 5 bases and J by 2 bases, with 3 bases of the junction left unmatched. The germline CDR1 and CDR2 sequences are SEHNR and FQNEAQ (reference sequence). The CDR3 is 13 residues long. Here the CDR3 reads CASSTGTAYEQYF. The CDR3 bases are TGTGCCAGCAGCACCGGGACAGCCTACGAGCAGTACTTC.

The rearrangement links TRBV28 to TRBJ1-4; 8 positions agree with TRBD1. The CDR3 is made up of 16 amino acids. Germline V gene data show CDR1 as MDHEN and CDR2 as SYDVKM. V gave up 4 bases and J gave up 2 bases; unmatched junction bases: 6. The CDR3 region has the DNA TGTGCCAGCAGTTCACCGGACAGGGCGACTAATGAAAAACTGTTTTTT. Amino acid sequence: CASSSPDRATNEKLFF.

The genes are TRBV21-1 and TRBJ2-5. TRBV21-1 counts as a pseudogene. The CDR3 loop spans 15 amino acids. The CDR3 DNA reads TGTGCCAGCATCTCAACCGGGACGAAGCAAGAGACCCAGTACTTC. Translation gives CASISTGTKQETQYF.

The chain recombines TRBV7-2 with TRBJ2-1; 10 nucleotides line up with TRBD2. Germline-derived CDR1 and CDR2 are SGHTA and FQGNSA. V dropped 8 bases and J dropped 3; count of bases not matched to a gene: 10. The CDR3 spans 16 residues. This chain's CDR3 is CASGPSGRRGYNEQFF. For the CDR3, the DNA is TGTGCCAGCGGGCCTAGCGGGAGAAGGGGCTACAATGAGCAGTTCTTC.

This chain connects TRBV18 to TRBJ2-1; 10 nucleotides agree with TRBD1. Germline loops: CDR1 KGHSH, CDR2 LQKENI. J was trimmed by 9 bases and V by 5 bases; bases with no gene match: 10. This CDR3 comprises 15 residues. The CDR3 DNA is TGTGCCAGCTCATCCCGGGACAGGGGTCGGGGTGAGCAGTTCTTC. It yields the protein CASSSRDRGRGEQFF.

The chain combines TRBV6-6 with TRBJ2-7; tentatively, D is TRBD2 (5 bases). CDR3 length equals 13 residues. V lost 7 bases and J 0 bases, leaving 10 bases between the germline ends. The V gene's germline CDR1 is MNHNY and CDR2 SVGAGI (reference sequence). The CDR3 DNA follows: TGTGCCAGCAAGCTAGGGAGCTCCTACGAGCAGTACTTC. Translation gives CASKLGSSYEQYF.

The CDR3 sequence: CASRNTGGALDGYTF. CDR3 in DNA: TGTGCCAGCAGAAACACAGGGGGCGCGTTGGATGGCTACACCTTC. The chain employs TRBV5-4 and TRBJ1-2, with 9 positions matching TRBD1. The junction had 11 bases not matched to a gene; V was cut back by 5 bases and J by 6 bases. This CDR3 spans 15 amino acids. The germline gives CDR1 SGHNT, CDR2 YYREEE (reference sequence).